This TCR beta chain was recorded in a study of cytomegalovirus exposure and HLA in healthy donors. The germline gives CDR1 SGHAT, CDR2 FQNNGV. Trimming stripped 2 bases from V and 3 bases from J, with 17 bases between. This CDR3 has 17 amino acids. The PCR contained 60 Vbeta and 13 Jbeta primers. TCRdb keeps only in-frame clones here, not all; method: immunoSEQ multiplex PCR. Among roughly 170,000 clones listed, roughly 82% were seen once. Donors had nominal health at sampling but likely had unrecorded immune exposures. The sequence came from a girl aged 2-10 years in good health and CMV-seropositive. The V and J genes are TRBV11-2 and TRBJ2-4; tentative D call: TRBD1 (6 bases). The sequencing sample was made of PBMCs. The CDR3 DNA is TGTGCCAGCAGCTTACTAATCCTAACAGGGTTCAAAAACATTCAGTACTTC. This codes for CASSLLILTGFKNIQYF.